The source of this T cell receptor beta chain is a study of blood T cell repertoires in COVID-19. Turning to the study itself: Samples representing acute and convalescent COVID-19 were sourced from the United States, Italy and Spain. T cells, B-cell-depleted T cells, or PBMCs provided the cDNA or gDNA that served as material.

CDR1 SGHTA and CDR2 FQGNSA come from the germline V gene. CDR3 length: 15 residues. V was clipped by 3 bases and J by 7 bases; unmatched bases: 7. In the study's own analysis: Reference gene primer amplification yielded estimated nucleated cell counts. Only in-frame clones appear in the TCRdb table, and some are missing; sequencing was by immunoSEQ multiplex PCR. Clone size and the V and J calls come from that table; the DNA yielded D and trimming. This sample yields about 110,000 clones, of which around 74% are seen a single time; under 10% belongs to the top ten. The table lists this clone with many counts.

The chain recombines TRBV7-2 with TRBJ2-1; 9 bases line up with TRBD2. The sequence derives from an older woman with acute or convalescent COVID-19. Sample: peripheral blood. The CDR3 spells CASSFRLAGKNEQFF. Written as DNA, the CDR3 is TGTGCCAGCAGCTTTCGCCTAGCGGGGAAGAATGAGCAGTTCTTC.